Listed below are T cell receptor beta chains from one sample, sequenced in a study of response to subunit inactivated influenza vaccine. TCRdb passed the RT-PCR reads through MiXCR, listing each CDR3 protein once. There are 500,000 to 600,000 distinct CDR3 sequences in the sample; 10% to 12% occur only once, and around 10% lies in the top ten. These records were also assigned to another study, of T cells expressing NK-cell markers.

The material was PBMCs from blood, obtained on the day of vaccination. These receptor sequences come from a man aged 50 or older who received an inactivated influenza vaccine. CDR3s include the opening cysteine and the closing phenylalanine or tryptophan. D genes are given only for firm matches. Clone size appears in some rows only: once, few, many, or a class for an expanded clone.

TRBV3-1,many,-,TRBJ2-5,CASSRWGSYQETQYF,TGTGCCAGCAGCCGCTGGGGTAGCTACCAAGAGACCCAGTACTTC
TRBV12-3/TRBV12-4,many,-,TRBJ2-2,CASSHRTGELFF,TGTGCCAGCAGCCACAGGACCGGGGAGCTGTTTTTT
TRBV5-1,-,TRBD1,TRBJ1-1,CASSPGIWTGMNTEAFF,TGCGCCAGCAGCCCTGGAATCTGGACAGGAATGAACACTGAAGCTTTCTTT
TRBV28,few,-,TRBJ2-1,CASSLIGPSSYNEQFF,TGTGCCAGCAGTTTAATCGGGCCGAGCTCCTACAATGAGCAGTTCTTC
TRBV30,-,-,TRBJ2-3,CAWSRGTDTQYF,TGTGCCTGGTCCCGAGGGACAGATACGCAGTATTTT
TRBV7-2,few,-,TRBJ2-7,CASSLGPAGQYF,TGTGCCAGCAGTTTGGGCCCAGCGGGGCAGTACTTC
TRBV12-3/TRBV12-4,few,-,TRBJ2-1,CASSAQGNEQFF,TGTGCCAGCAGTGCCCAGGGAAATGAGCAGTTCTTC
TRBV6-1,-,-,TRBJ2-3,CASRLTPSTDTQYF,TGTGCCAGCAGACTCACACCTAGCACAGATACGCAGTATTTT
TRBV20-1,few,-,TRBJ2-7,CSARDNLRGPYEQYF,TGCAGTGCTAGAGATAATTTGAGGGGCCCCTACGAGCAGTACTTC
TRBV12-3/TRBV12-4,-,-,TRBJ2-1,CASSHTRIGNEQFF,TGTGCCAGCAGTCACACTAGAATCGGGAATGAGCAGTTCTTC
TRBV7-2,few,-,TRBJ2-7,CASSPLNTYEQYF,TGTGCCAGCAGCCCTCTAAACACCTACGAGCAGTACTTC
TRBV7-7,few,-,TRBJ2-3,CAVDTQYF,TGTGCCGTGGATACGCAGTATTTT
TRBV4-1,few,TRBD2,TRBJ2-1,CASSHDRGGYNEQFF,TGCGCCAGCAGCCACGACCGGGGGGGATACAATGAGCAGTTCTTC
TRBV10-3,-,TRBD1,TRBJ2-7,CAISGGTGDTYEQYF,TGTGCCATCAGTGGTGGGACAGGGGACACCTACGAGCAGTACTTC
TRBV29-1,few,-,TRBJ2-3,CSVGFQNTQYF,TGCAGCGTTGGATTCCAAAATACGCAGTATTTT
TRBV5-1,-,-,TRBJ2-7,CASSGLVDEQYF,TGCGCCAGCAGCGGCTTAGTCGACGAGCAGTACTTC
TRBV12-3/TRBV12-4,few,-,TRBJ2-5,CASSAGTWPTQYF,TGTGCCAGCAGTGCCGGGACATGGCCGACCCAGTACTTC
TRBV3-1,-,TRBD1,TRBJ2-2,CASSLQGQAQTGELFF,TGTGCCAGCAGCCTACAGGGACAGGCCCAAACCGGGGAGCTGTTTTTT
TRBV28,-,-,TRBJ1-2,CATGRQNYGYTF,TGTGCCACCGGTAGACAGAACTATGGCTACACCTTC
TRBV11-2,few,TRBD2,TRBJ2-5,CASSIGTSGTETQYF,TGTGCCAGCAGCATAGGAACTAGCGGGACAGAGACCCAGTACTTC
TRBV5-1,few,-,TRBJ1-1,CASSFSAGDTEAFF,TGCGCCAGCAGCTTTTCTGCCGGGGACACTGAAGCTTTCTTT
TRBV20-1,-,-,TRBJ2-3,CSARFDADTQYF,TGCAGTGCGAGATTTGACGCAGATACGCAGTATTTT
TRBV4-1,-,TRBD1,TRBJ1-1,CASSQDPLGTGPQAFF,TGCGCCAGCAGCCAAGACCCGTTGGGGACAGGCCCTCAAGCTTTCTTT
TRBV20-1,few,TRBD2,TRBJ2-1,CSAGTSGRLVVGEQFF,TGCAGTGCCGGGACTAGCGGGAGGCTTGTAGTAGGAGAGCAGTTCTTC
TRBV4-1,few,-,TRBJ2-7,CASSHPRANEQYF,TGCGCCAGCAGCCATCCGAGAGCAAACGAGCAGTACTTC
TRBV5-6,-,TRBD1,TRBJ2-2,CASSLALRDRSYTGELFF,TGTGCCAGCAGCTTGGCTCTCAGGGACAGGTCCTACACCGGGGAGCTGTTTTTT
TRBV5-5,few,TRBD1,TRBJ2-1,CASSFSRGQGSNEQFF,TGTGCCAGCAGCTTTTCTAGGGGACAGGGGTCCAATGAGCAGTTCTTC
TRBV6-1,-,TRBD2,TRBJ2-7,CASTPLAGGSYEQYF,TGTGCCAGCACCCCCCTAGCGGGAGGTTCCTACGAGCAGTACTTC
TRBV15,-,-,TRBJ2-6,CATSRVLITSGANVLTF,TGTGCCACCAGCAGAGTCCTAATTACCTCTGGGGCCAACGTCCTGACTTTC
TRBV20-1,many,-,TRBJ2-3,CSARVGGLGTQYF,TGCAGTGCTAGAGTAGGGGGGCTAGGTACGCAGTATTTT